The rows below give T cell receptor beta chains drawn from one sample of a study of cytomegalovirus exposure and HLA in healthy donors. Clones were sequenced by immunoSEQ multiplex PCR, and TCRdb holds only the in-frame ones, with some missing. The sample shows 85,000 to 100,000 clones, around 77% of them seen only once. Sequenced input: PBMCs. Source of these receptors: a man in his fifties or sixties in good health and CMV-seropositive. Each CDR3 is given with its conserved first and last residue. Each record gives: clone size, V gene, CDR3 length, J gene, D gene, CDR3 DNA, CDR3 protein. The D gene is left open where the match is weak. Clone size is given for some rows only: seen once, a few or many times, or a class if the clone is expanded.

>-|TRBV28|17|TRBJ1-4|-
TGTGCCAGCAGTTTTCCAATCACCGGGACACAAAGAGAAAAACTGTTTTTT
CASSFPITGTQREKLFF
>-|TRBV6-1|13|TRBJ1-4|-
TGTGCCAGCAGGGTTGCGGCTAATGAAAAACTGTTTTTT
CASRVAANEKLFF
>-|TRBV19|13|TRBJ2-1|-
TGTGCCAGTAGTATAGATCTTTACAATGAGCAGTTCTTC
CASSIDLYNEQFF
>-|TRBV19|16|TRBJ1-5|TRBD1
TGTGCCAGTAGTATAGTTGGGACAGGCAGCAATCAGCCCCAGCATTTT
CASSIVGTGSNQPQHF
>-|TRBV4-2|13|TRBJ1-1|-
TGTGCCAGCAGCCAAGAAAAGGAGCTTGCAGTTTCTTTT
CASSQEKELAVSF
>-|TRBV6-5|14|TRBJ1-6|TRBD1
TGTGCCAGCAGTCGACAGGGCCTGGAATCACCCCTCCACTTT
CASSRQGLESPLHF
>-|TRBV18|17|TRBJ2-6|-
TGTGCCAGCTCACCAACTCACGTTAGTTCTGGGGCCAACGTCCTGACTTTC
CASSPTHVSSGANVLTF
>-|TRBV21-1|14|TRBJ1-1|-
TGTGCCAGCAGCAATAGGACATCGAACACTGAAGCTTTCTTT
CASSNRTSNTEAFF
>-|TRBV28|14|TRBJ1-5|TRBD1
TGTGCCACCTCTGGGGACAGTAGCAATCAGCCCCAGCATTTT
CATSGDSSNQPQHF
>-|TRBV14|15|TRBJ2-3|TRBD2
TGTGCCAGCAGCCAAGTACTAGCGGTGACAGATACGCAGTATTTT
CASSQVLAVTDTQYF
>once|TRBV28|15|TRBJ1-2|-
TGTGCCAGCACCCCGTATTCTAAATTGGGGGGTGGCTACACCTTC
CASTPYSKLGGGYTF
>-|TRBV20-1|11|TRBJ1-1|-
TGCAGTGCTAGAGATTACCCGGGGGCTTTCTTT
CSARDYPGAFF
>-|TRBV7-2|16|TRBJ2-3|TRBD2
TGTGCCAGCAGCTTAGGGTTGTCGGGGGGTTCAGATACGCAGTATTTT
CASSLGLSGGSDTQYF
>-|TRBV7-2|13|TRBJ1-1|-
TGTGCCAGCAGCCCATCCAGGGGAACTGAAGCTTTCTTT
CASSPSRGTEAFF
>-|TRBV18|15|TRBJ1-3|-
TGTGCCAGCTCACGTGGGCAGGGCTCTGGAAACACCATATATTTT
CASSRGQGSGNTIYF
>-|TRBV9|18|TRBJ1-2|-
TGTGCCAGCAGCGTAGTGGGGACACCCATCTCGGGATACTATGGCTACACCTTC
CASSVVGTPISGYYGYTF
>once|TRBV11-2|14|TRBJ1-4|-
TGTGCCAGCAGCTTCGCAGTTACTAATGAAAAACTGTTTTTT
CASSFAVTNEKLFF
>-|TRBV28|16|TRBJ1-6|-
TGTGCCAGCACTCCGGGGGAGAGCTCCTATAATTCACCCCTCCACTTT
CASTPGESSYNSPLHF
>few|TRBV5-6|14|TRBJ2-7|TRBD1
TGTGCCAGCAGCTTGCGGGACAGGTTCTACGAGCAGTACTTC
CASSLRDRFYEQYF
>once|TRBV21-1|19|TRBJ1-5|-
TGTGCCAGCAGCAAAGATCGGGACAGGGGGCGGTCTGGCAATCAGCCCCAGCATTTT
CASSKDRDRGRSGNQPQHF
>-|TRBV19|14|TRBJ2-7|-
TGTGCCAGTAGTATAGAAGGACAGATGGGCGAGCAGTACTTC
CASSIEGQMGEQYF
>-|TRBV7-9|13|TRBJ1-1|-
TGTGCCAGCAGCCCCAGGTTGAACACTGAAGCTTTCTTT
CASSPRLNTEAFF
>-|TRBV19|16|TRBJ1-6|TRBD1
TGTGCCAGTAGTGCAGATCCGGGACAGGGTACTTCACCCCTCCACTTT
CASSADPGQGTSPLHF
>few|TRBV14|15|TRBJ2-7|-
TGTGCCAGCAGCCAAGATCAGGGTTTCACCTACGAGCAGTACTTC
CASSQDQGFTYEQYF
>-|TRBV6-5|15|TRBJ2-5|TRBD2
TGTGCCAGCACTCTACTAGCGGGGGGCCAAGAGACCCAGTACTTC
CASTLLAGGQETQYF
>-|TRBV2|12|TRBJ1-4|TRBD1
TGTGCCAGCGACAGGGACAATGAAAAACTGTTTTTT
CASDRDNEKLFF
>-|TRBV5-6|15|TRBJ2-3|TRBD2
TGTGCCAGCAGCTCTAGCGGGGGGGGCGCAGATACGCAGTATTTT
CASSSSGGGADTQYF
>-|TRBV4-1|16|TRBJ2-1|TRBD2
TGCGCCAGCAGCCAAGAAACTAGCGGGGTTTTTGGTGAGCAGTTCTTC
CASSQETSGVFGEQFF
>-|TRBV9|15|TRBJ2-7|TRBD2
TGTGCCAGCAGCGTAGAACCAGCGGGGACCTACGAGCAGTACTTC
CASSVEPAGTYEQYF
>few|TRBV10-1|16|TRBJ1-2|TRBD1
TGCGCCACCCCCCGGGACAGGGGACTAGCTAACTATCGCTACCCCTTC
CATPRDRGLANYRYPF
>-|TRBV30|16|TRBJ1-6|-
TGTGCTCAACAACTTCACATGCCGGGGTTTCAGTCACCCCTCCACTTT
CAQQLHMPGFQSPLHF
>-|TRBV19|15|TRBJ1-5|TRBD1
TGTGCCAGTAGTATTAGAGGACAGGGGAATCAGCCCCAGCATTTT
CASSIRGQGNQPQHF
>once|TRBV11-3|12|TRBJ2-7|-
TGTGCCAGCAGATTCTGGCCCTACGAGCAGTACTTC
CASRFWPYEQYF
>-|TRBV6-1|13|TRBJ2-1|TRBD1
TGTGCCAGCACTAGGGACAGGGACAATGAGCAGTTCTTC
CASTRDRDNEQFF
>-|TRBV6-5|15|TRBJ2-1|TRBD1
TGTGCCAGCAGACGAGATGGACAGGGAACCAATGAGCAGTTCTTC
CASRRDGQGTNEQFF
>-|TRBV6-5|14|TRBJ2-1|-
TGTGCCAGCAGTTACTCGGGACGGGGGTATGAGCAGTTCTTC
CASSYSGRGYEQFF
>once|TRBV7-2|13|TRBJ1-5|-
TGTGCCAGCAGCTTCTCACTTTTCCAGCCCCAGCATTTT
CASSFSLFQPQHF
>-|TRBV19|13|TRBJ1-2|TRBD1
TGTGCCAGTACCCAAACAGGGGGCTATGGCTACACCTTC
CASTQTGGYGYTF
>-|TRBV30|16|TRBJ1-4|TRBD1
TGTGCCTGGAGCCATGGACAGGGAGCAACTAATGAAAAACTGTTTTTT
CAWSHGQGATNEKLFF
>-|TRBV5-4|15|TRBJ2-7|-
TGTGCCAGCAGCTTGTTTGGGCCGAGCACCTACGAGCAGTACTTC
CASSLFGPSTYEQYF
>few|TRBV6-1|13|TRBJ1-2|-
TGTGCCAGCAGTGGTTCAGGGGCTGTCGGCTACACCTTC
CASSGSGAVGYTF
>-|TRBV4-3|14|TRBJ1-5|-
TGCGCCAGCAGCCAAGCGATACGAGATCAGCCCCAGCATTTT
CASSQAIRDQPQHF
>-|TRBV5-6|13|TRBJ1-1|-
TGTGCCAGCAGTTTAGCGAGTAACACTGAAGCTTTCTTT
CASSLASNTEAFF
>-|TRBV19|12|TRBJ1-1|TRBD1
TGTGCCAGTAGTGGACAGGGGTGTGAAGCTTTCTTT
CASSGQGCEAFF
>-|TRBV7-2|16|TRBJ2-2|TRBD2
TGTGCCAGCAGCTTTGGGGGGGGAAGCCTGTCCGGGGAGCTGTTTTTT
CASSFGGGSLSGELFF
>-|TRBV15|16|TRBJ2-5|-
TGTGCCACCAGCAGAGGGGGAAGGGTTGGAGGTGAGACCCAGTACTTC
CATSRGGRVGGETQYF
>-|TRBV7-9|12|TRBJ1-1|-
TGTGCCAGCAGCCCGAGGGACACTGAAGCTTTCTTT
CASSPRDTEAFF
>-|TRBV28|19|TRBJ1-5|-
TGTGCCAGCAGTCCGCGCCCCCTCGACAGGCTATATAGCAATCAGCCCCAGCATTTT
CASSPRPLDRLYSNQPQHF
>-|TRBV29-1|19|TRBJ1-2|-
TGCAGCGTTGATAATCCATTATCGAAAGGGACAATCCTAAACTATGGCTACACCTTC
CSVDNPLSKGTILNYGYTF
>-|TRBV7-6|16|TRBJ2-3|-
TGTGCCAGCAGCCCCGGGTTGGACTTAAGCACAGATACGCAGTATTTT
CASSPGLDLSTDTQYF
>few|TRBV7-8|13|TRBJ1-4|-
TGTGCCAGCAGAAAGGGGGGGGTTGAAAAACTGTTTTTT
CASRKGGVEKLFF
>once|TRBV7-9|16|TRBJ2-7|TRBD1
TGTGCCAGCAGCTTAAGGGACAGGGGGCCTGCCTACGAGCAGTACTTC
CASSLRDRGPAYEQYF